This T cell receptor (beta chain) was captured by sequencing in a study of cytomegalovirus exposure and HLA in healthy donors. Study-level points and caveats: HLA allele associations emerged for roughly 17,000 TCR beta sequences in a later analysis, at 0.05 false discovery rate.

60 Vbeta and 13 Jbeta primers were used in PCR. Data came from immunoSEQ multiplex PCR; TCRdb stores just in-frame clones and leaves some out. The table has approximately 120,000 clones, about 80% seen once. In the case of this clone: What it binds is not known. A read error may produce the germline difference seen at one junction end.

This CDR3 region has 19 residues. Germline CDR1 reads SEHNR; CDR2 reads FQNEAQ (reference sequence). This clonotype was obtained from a man aged 30 to 45 in good health and CMV-seropositive. This chain connects TRBV7-9 to TRBJ1-2; 9 positions agree with TRBD1. Sample: PBMCs. The CDR3 coding sequence is TGTTCCAGCAGCTTAGGGGGTTACAGGGGGCTCGGCTTTTCGGTTGGCTACACCTTC. It encodes CSSSLGGYRGLGFSVGYTF.